This T cell receptor beta chain was sequenced for a study of beta chain features in type 1 diabetes. Study findings and constraints: Moderate but significant shortening of TCRB CDR3s was recorded in all four CD4+ subsets from Type 1 diabetes patients. Reduced insertions and increased deletions marked VDJ junctions in type 1 diabetes patients. PCR might show a preference for shorter templates, equally across patients and controls. It was among patients, rather than healthy donors, that naive, central memory and Treg TCRB repertoires appeared more similar.

This CDR3 comprises 15 residues. From germline, CDR1 is KGHSH and CDR2 LQKENI. V was clipped by 4 bases and J by 1 base, with 11 bases between them. This clone was seen a few times. The target antigen is unknown. Reverse transcription of all isolated RNA meant that expressed TCRB transcripts were sequenced. Sequencing was performed with immunoSEQ multiplex PCR; in TCRdb, only in-frame clones are kept and a portion is missing. Here the sample spans 160,000 or so clones, approximately 10% being singletons. The chain couples TRBV18 to TRBJ1-5; the D is unclear. Sequencing was done on a sample of central memory CD4+ T cells from blood. The receptor comes from a woman in her 30s with type 1 diabetes. The CDR3 protein is CASSRGSQSNQPQHF. Written as DNA, the CDR3 is TGTGCCAGCTCACGCGGGTCGCAGAGCAATCAGCCCCAGCATTTT.